This T cell receptor (beta chain) came from a study of Graves' ophthalmopathy and Graves' hyperthyroidism. For the study at large: Peripheral blood was gathered at the point of initial diagnosis, before any treatment started.

Amplified TCR beta CDR3 regions were obtained using RNA transcripts as template. HTBI primers served in a first-round RT-PCR, which a second-round multiplex PCR followed. TCRdb analysed the multiplex PCR reads with MiXCR anew, one entry per CDR3 protein. The table lists approximately 45,000 distinct CDR3 sequences, about 50% of them singletons. Note on this clonotype: Germline is not matched at one junction end, which may reflect a read error.

Germline V gene data show CDR1 as LNHDA and CDR2 as SQIVND (reference sequence). The length of the CDR3 is 14 residues. The specimen was peripheral blood. This receptor was obtained from an adult man with Graves' ophthalmopathy. V gene TRBV19 combines with J gene TRBJ2-3, with 7 nucleotides matching TRBD2. The CDR3, as DNA: TGTGCCGGTAGTCGGGCGGGGGTAGGAGATACGCAGTATTTT. It translates to CAGSRAGVGDTQYF.